The T cell receptor beta chain described here comes from a study of T cell responses to AZD1222 COVID-19 vaccine. Study results and caveats: Females made up more of the donors, who were largely white British, and clonal diversity may have come out too low. Researchers took repertoire samples only after the peak T cell response had come.

Points on this clone: Antigen specificity is unknown.

Assay used: immunoSEQ multiplex PCR; TCRdb lists only in-frame clones, some missing. The table has some 50,000 clones, around four fifths seen once. This CDR3 contains 13 residues. Germline V CDR1 and CDR2: SQVTM, ANQGSEA. V gave up 7 bases and J gave up 5 bases; unmatched junction bases: 6. This sample comprised peripheral blood, obtained on day 0 of MenACWY control vaccination. The receptor comes from an adult in good health. V and J are TRBV29-1 and TRBJ1-2; the match to TRBD1 covers 11 bases. The DNA for the CDR3 is TGCAGCGCGGGGACAGGGGGAGGGTATGGCTACACCTTC. This translates into CSAGTGGGYGYTF.